One sample yielded the 2 T cell receptor beta chains listed below, sequenced in a study of blood T cell repertoires in COVID-19. Sequenced by immunoSEQ multiplex PCR; TCRdb stores in-frame clones only, minus some. The table records around 37,000 clones, less than 80% of them present only once. The sample consisted of peripheral blood. The receptors come from a man between 65 and 79 years old with COVID-19, enrolled during active disease.

The sample holds a few counts of this clone. This sequence joins TRBV6-5 and TRBJ2-5; maybe TRBD2 (6 bases). Trimming pared 10 bases from V and 0 bases from J, leaving 12 bases between. CDR1 and CDR2 (germline): MNHEY, SVGAGI. CDR3 length equals 13 residues. The CDR3 coding sequence is TGTGCCACCAAAACTAGCAACCAAGAGACCCAGTACTTC. It specifies CATKTSNQETQYF.

The V call is TRBV14, the J call TRBJ1-3; the match to TRBD1 covers 8 bases. Germline CDR1 and CDR2: SGHDN and FVKESK. The CDR3 contains 16 residues. Trimming at V came to 5 bases and at J to 3 bases, leaving 9 bases not matched to a gene. The CDR3 sequence is CASSERQGLLGNTIYF. The CDR3 region has the DNA TGTGCCAGCAGCGAGCGACAGGGGCTGCTTGGAAACACCATATATTTT.